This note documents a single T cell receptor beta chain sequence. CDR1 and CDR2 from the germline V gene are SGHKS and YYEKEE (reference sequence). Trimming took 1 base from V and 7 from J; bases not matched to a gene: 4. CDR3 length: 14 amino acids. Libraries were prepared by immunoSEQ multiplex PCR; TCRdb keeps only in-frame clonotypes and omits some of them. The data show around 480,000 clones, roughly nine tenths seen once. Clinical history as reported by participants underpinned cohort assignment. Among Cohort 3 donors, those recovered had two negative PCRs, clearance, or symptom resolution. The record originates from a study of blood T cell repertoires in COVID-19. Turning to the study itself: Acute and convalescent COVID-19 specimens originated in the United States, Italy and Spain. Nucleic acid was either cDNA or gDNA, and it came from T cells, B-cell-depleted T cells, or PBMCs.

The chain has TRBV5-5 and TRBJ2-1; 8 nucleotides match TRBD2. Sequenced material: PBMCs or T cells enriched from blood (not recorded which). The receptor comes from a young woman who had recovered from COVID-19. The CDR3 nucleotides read TGTGCCAGCAGCTTGAATTCGGGGGGGAATGAGCAGTTCTTC. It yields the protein CASSLNSGGNEQFF.